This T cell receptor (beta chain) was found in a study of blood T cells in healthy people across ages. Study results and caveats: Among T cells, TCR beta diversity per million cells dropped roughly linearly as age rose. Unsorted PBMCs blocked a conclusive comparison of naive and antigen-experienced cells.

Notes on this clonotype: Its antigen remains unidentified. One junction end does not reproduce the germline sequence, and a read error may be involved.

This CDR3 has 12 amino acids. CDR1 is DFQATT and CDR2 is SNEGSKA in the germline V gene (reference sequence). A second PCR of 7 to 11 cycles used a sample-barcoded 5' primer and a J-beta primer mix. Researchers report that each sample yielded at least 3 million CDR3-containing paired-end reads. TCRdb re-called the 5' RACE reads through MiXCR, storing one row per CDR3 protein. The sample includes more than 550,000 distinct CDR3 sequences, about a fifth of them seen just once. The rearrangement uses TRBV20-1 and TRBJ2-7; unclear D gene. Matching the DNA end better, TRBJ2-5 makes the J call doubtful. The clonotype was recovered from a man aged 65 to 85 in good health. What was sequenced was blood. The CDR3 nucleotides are TGCAGTGTTAGAGAGGTCCAAGAGACCCAGTACTTC. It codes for CSVREVQETQYF.